This TCR beta chain was captured in a study of cytomegalovirus exposure and HLA in healthy donors. Study-wide results and limits: Roughly even sequencing depth across donors was the assumption behind the presence/absence analyses.

Use of 60 Vbeta and 13 Jbeta primers characterized the PCR. The assay was immunoSEQ multiplex PCR, and TCRdb's table has in-frame clones only and misses some. Of 130,000 or so clones in the sample, over 65% were seen once. Trimming stripped 7 bases from V and 4 bases from J, with 7 bases between. Germline V gene sequence: CDR1 SGHVS, CDR2 FQNEAQ. The length of the CDR3 is 12 residues. Points on this clone: Its antigen is unknown.

Participants comprised healthy donors of bone marrow. There were likely unrecorded immune exposures, though donors were nominally healthy when sampled. The rearrangement links TRBV7-8 to TRBJ2-2; maybe TRBD2 (6 bases). Material for sequencing was PBMCs. The clonotype originates from a woman between 40 and 55 years old in good health and CMV-seropositive. CDR3 residues: CASIGGTGELFF. The CDR3 DNA follows: TGTGCCAGCATCGGGGGCACCGGGGAGCTGTTTTTT.